The clone carrying this T cell receptor beta chain was observed a few times. The antigen remains unidentified. This entry comes from a study of beta chain features in type 1 diabetes. The length of the CDR3 is 12 residues. Germline V gene data show CDR1 as GTSNPN and CDR2 as SVGIG (reference sequence). With V trimmed by 2 bases and J by 6 bases, 2 bases remained unmatched. General study points: All four CD4+ subsets from Type 1 diabetes patients carried moderately but significantly shorter TCRB CDR3s.

Sequenced material consisted of expressed TCRB transcripts (all of the isolated RNA was reverse transcribed). The assay was immunoSEQ multiplex PCR, and TCRdb's table has in-frame clones only and misses some. The sample lists 250,000 or so clones, 20% occurring once. Sequenced material: naive CD4+ T cells from blood. The chain couples TRBV30 to TRBJ2-3; 7 positions match TRBD2. The receptor's source is a woman in her 40s with type 1 diabetes. The CDR3, as DNA: TGTGCCTGGAGTCTTAGCGGGGATACGCAGTATTTT. This gives the protein CAWSLSGDTQYF.